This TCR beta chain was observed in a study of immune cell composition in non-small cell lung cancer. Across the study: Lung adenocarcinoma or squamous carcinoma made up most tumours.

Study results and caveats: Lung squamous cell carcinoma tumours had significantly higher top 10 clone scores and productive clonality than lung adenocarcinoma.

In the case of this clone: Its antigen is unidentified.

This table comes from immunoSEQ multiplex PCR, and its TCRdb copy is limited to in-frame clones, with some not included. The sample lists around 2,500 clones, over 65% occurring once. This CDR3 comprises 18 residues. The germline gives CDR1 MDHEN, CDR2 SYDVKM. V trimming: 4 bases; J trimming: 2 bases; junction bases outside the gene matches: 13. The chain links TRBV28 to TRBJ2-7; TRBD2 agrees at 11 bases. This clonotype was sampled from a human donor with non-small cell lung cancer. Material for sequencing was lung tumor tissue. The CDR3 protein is CASSSLAGGLGGTYEQYF. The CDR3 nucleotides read TGTGCCAGCAGTTCTCTAGCGGGAGGCCTGGGAGGAACCTACGAGCAGTACTTC.